This TCR beta chain was retrieved from a study of Graves' ophthalmopathy and Graves' hyperthyroidism. This CDR3 is 17 amino acids long. Per germline, CDR1 LGHNA and CDR2 YNFKEQ. Trimming took 0 bases from V and 1 from J, leaving 15 bases between them. This clonotype has a count of ten or more. Antigen unknown. Study-wide results and limits: Blood also carried most expanded thyroid clonotypes exceeding 0.001 frequency.

TCR beta CDR3 amplification used RNA transcripts. Second-round multiplex PCR followed a first-round RT-PCR using HTBI primers. TCRdb redid the calling of the multiplex PCR reads with MiXCR, one entry per CDR3 protein. The data hold around 470,000 distinct CDR3 sequences, with under 15% observed a single time. The chain combines TRBV4-2 with TRBJ2-5; D could derive from TRBD1 or TRBD2 (6 bases each). The sample comprised blood. This clonotype was obtained from a woman aged 25 to 39 with Graves' ophthalmopathy. The DNA for the CDR3 is TGTGCCAGCAGCCAAGACCCCCTGAAGGGGGGCCAAGAGACCCAGTACTTC. Translating gives CASSQDPLKGGQETQYF.